What follows is one T cell receptor beta chain and its context. This sample was included in a study of blood T cell repertoires in COVID-19. As for the study in general: There were acute and convalescent COVID-19 samples, and they came from the United States, Italy and Spain.

Original processing methods: Scientists estimated how many nucleated cells there were by amplifying reference gene primers. Method: immunoSEQ multiplex PCR; TCRdb's copy keeps in-frame clones and lacks some. That table is the source of V, J and clone size, and D and trimming were worked out from the DNA. The sample lists about 210,000 clones, about 89% occurring once. CDR3 length equals 17 residues. The sequence was collected from a woman aged 40 to 50 with acute or convalescent COVID-19. Specimen: peripheral blood. The gene calls are TRBV21-1 and TRBJ1-2. TRBV21-1 is a documented pseudogene. The CDR3 loop is CASSSGGRLGFNYGYTF. CDR3 in DNA: TGTGCCAGCAGCAGCGGGGGGCGCCTCGGATTTAACTATGGCTACACCTTC.